This T cell receptor beta chain was identified during a study of response to subunit inactivated influenza vaccine. The study, taken as a whole, reports: Researchers suggested that each seasonal influenza vaccination recruits few new T cells.

TCRdb itself ran the RT-PCR reads through MiXCR, one entry per CDR3 protein. In the table there are more than 250,000 distinct CDR3 sequences, 21% of which are singletons. This CDR3 has 14 amino acids. Trimming pared 2 bases from V and 5 bases from J, leaving 10 bases between. This clonotype was found a few times. Its specificity is unknown. The rearrangement uses TRBV12-3 or TRBV12-4 and TRBJ1-5, with D uncertain. The clonotype was recovered from a man aged 50-75 years who received an inactivated influenza vaccine. The sequenced sample was PBMCs from blood, obtained less than 22 months after vaccination. The CDR3 sequence is CASSLRGSYQPQHF. The DNA of the CDR3 is TGTGCCAGCAGTTTACGGGGTTCCTATCAGCCCCAGCATTTT.